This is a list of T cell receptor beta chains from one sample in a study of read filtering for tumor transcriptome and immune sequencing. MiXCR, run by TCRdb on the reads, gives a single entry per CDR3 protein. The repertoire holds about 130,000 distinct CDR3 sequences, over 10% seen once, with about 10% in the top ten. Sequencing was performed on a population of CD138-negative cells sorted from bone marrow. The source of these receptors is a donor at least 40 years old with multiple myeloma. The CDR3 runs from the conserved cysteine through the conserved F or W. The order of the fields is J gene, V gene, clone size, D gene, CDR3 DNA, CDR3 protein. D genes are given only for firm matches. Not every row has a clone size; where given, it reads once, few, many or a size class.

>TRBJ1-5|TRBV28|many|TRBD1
TGTGCCAGCAGTCCTGGACAGGGTGGGGGGCCCCAGCATTTT
CASSPGQGGGPQHF
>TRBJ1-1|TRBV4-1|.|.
TGCGCCAGCAGCCAAGGCCGAATTGGACGGCACATGAACACTGAAGCTTTCTTT
CASSQGRIGRHMNTEAFF
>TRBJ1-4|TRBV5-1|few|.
TGCGCCAGCAGCTACACGGACGGATTGAATGAAAAACTGTTTTTT
CASSYTDGLNEKLFF
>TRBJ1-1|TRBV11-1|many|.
TGTGCCAGCAGCTTTTTAAGGGAGAACACTGAAGCTTTCTTT
CASSFLRENTEAFF
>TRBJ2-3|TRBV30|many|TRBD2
TGTGCCTGGAGTGTAGCCCTAGCGGGAGTCGATGCGCAGTATTTT
CAWSVALAGVDAQYF
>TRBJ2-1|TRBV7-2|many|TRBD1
TGTGCCAGCAGTTTGGGCGGGACAGGGGCCTACAATGAGCAGTTCTTC
CASSLGGTGAYNEQFF
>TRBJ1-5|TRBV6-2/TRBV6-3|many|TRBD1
TGTGCCAGCAGCTCTCTCGGGGACAGGGGGAATCAGCCCCAGCATTTT
CASSSLGDRGNQPQHF
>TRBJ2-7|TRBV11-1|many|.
TGTGCCAGCAGCTTAGAGACGGACTCCTACGAGCAGTACTTC
CASSLETDSYEQYF
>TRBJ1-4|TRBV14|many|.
TGTGCCAGCAGCCATACAGGGAGAACTAATGAAAAACTGTTTTTT
CASSHTGRTNEKLFF
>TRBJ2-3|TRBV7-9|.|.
TGTGCCAGCAGCCCTGAAGTGGGCACAGATACGCAGTATTTT
CASSPEVGTDTQYF
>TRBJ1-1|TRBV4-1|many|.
TGCGCCAGCAGCCAAGAAGCACAGGGACGGATCAGGAACACTGAAGCTTTCTTT
CASSQEAQGRIRNTEAFF
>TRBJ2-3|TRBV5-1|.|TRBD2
TGCGCCAGCAGCTTGGATGCGGGGGGGCAGTCAGATACGCAGTATTTT
CASSLDAGGQSDTQYF
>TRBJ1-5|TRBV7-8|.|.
TGTGCCAGCAGCGGACAGCTATATAGCAATCAGCCCCAGCATTTT
CASSGQLYSNQPQHF
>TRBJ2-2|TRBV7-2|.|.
TGTGCCAGCAGCCTTCGACAGCCTGACACCGGGGAGCTGTTTTTT
CASSLRQPDTGELFF
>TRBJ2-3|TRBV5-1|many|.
TGCGCCAGCAGCTTAGGGAACAGAAACACAGATACGCAGTATTTT
CASSLGNRNTDTQYF
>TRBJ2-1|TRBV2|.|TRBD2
TGTGCCAGCAGTGAAACTAGCGGGAGCGGAGGTGAGCAGTTCTTC
CASSETSGSGGEQFF
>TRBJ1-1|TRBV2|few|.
TGTGCCAGCAGTGAAAGGCAGGTTACTGAAGCTTTCTTT
CASSERQVTEAFF
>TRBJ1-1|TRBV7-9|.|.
TGTGCCAGCCACCAAGTGAACACTGAAGCTTTCTTT
CASHQVNTEAFF
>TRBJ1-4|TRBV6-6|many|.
TGTGCCAGCAGTTACGATGGGGGGAATTTTGAAAAACTGTTTTTT
CASSYDGGNFEKLFF
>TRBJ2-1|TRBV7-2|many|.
TGTGCCAGCAGCTTAGCCCCGGGGGCCATCAATGAGCAGTTCTTC
CASSLAPGAINEQFF
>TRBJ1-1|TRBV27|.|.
TGTGCCAGCAGCAAAGGGGGACGAGGGAGTGGTGAAGCTTTCTTT
CASSKGGRGSGEAFF
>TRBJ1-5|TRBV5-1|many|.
TGCGCCAGCACCACCCGGGTCTACAATCAGCCCCAGCATTTT
CASTTRVYNQPQHF